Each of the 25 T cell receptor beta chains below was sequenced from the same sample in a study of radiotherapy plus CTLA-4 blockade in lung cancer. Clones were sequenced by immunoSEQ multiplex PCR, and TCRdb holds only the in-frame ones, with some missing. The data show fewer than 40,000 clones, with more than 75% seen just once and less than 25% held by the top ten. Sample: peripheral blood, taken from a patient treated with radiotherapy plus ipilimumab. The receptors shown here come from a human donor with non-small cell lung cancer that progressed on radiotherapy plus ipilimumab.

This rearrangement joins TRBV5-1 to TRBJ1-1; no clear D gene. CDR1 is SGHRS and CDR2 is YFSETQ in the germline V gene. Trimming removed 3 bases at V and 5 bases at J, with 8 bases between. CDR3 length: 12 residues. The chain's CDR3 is CASSYGLTEAFF. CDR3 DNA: TGCGCCAGCAGCTACGGGTTGACTGAAGCTTTCTTT. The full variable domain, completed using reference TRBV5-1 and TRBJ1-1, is KAGVTQTPRYLIKTRGQQVTLSCSPISGHRSVSWYQQTPGQGLQFLFEYFSETQRNKGNFPGRFSGRQFSNSRSEMNVSTLELGDSALYLCASSYGLTEAFFGQGTRLTVV.

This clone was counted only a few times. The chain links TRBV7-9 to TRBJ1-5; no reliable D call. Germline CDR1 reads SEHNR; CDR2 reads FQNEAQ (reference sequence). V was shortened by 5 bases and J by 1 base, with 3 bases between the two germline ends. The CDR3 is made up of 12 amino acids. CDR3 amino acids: CASSLSNQPQHF. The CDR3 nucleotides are TGTGCCAGCAGCCTCAGCAATCAGCCCCAGCATTTT.

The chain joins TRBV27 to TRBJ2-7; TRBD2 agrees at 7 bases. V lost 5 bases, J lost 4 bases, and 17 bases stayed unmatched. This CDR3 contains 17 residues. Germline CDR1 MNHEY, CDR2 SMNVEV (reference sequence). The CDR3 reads CASSPLWGGGSIYEQYF. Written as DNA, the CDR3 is TGTGCCAGCAGTCCCCTCTGGGGCGGCGGGAGTATTTACGAGCAGTACTTC.

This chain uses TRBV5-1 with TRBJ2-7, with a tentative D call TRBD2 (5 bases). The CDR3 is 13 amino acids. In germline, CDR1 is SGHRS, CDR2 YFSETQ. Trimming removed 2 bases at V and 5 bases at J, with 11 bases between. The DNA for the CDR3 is TGCGCCAGCAGCTTAGAGGGAGCGAACGAGCAGTACTTC. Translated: CASSLEGANEQYF.

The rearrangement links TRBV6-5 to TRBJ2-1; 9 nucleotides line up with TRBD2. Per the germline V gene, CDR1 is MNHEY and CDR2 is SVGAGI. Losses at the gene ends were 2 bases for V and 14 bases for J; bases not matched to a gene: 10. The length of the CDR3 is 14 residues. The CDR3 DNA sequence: TGTGCCAGCAGTTACGTAGGGGGGGCTAGCGGGGAGTTCTTC. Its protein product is CASSYVGGASGEFF.

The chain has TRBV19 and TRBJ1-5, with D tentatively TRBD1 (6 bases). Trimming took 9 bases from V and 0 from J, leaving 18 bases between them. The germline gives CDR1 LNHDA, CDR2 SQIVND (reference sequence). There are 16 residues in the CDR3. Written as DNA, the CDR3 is TGTGCCAGCGCTATAGGGGGGGTTTATAGCAATCAGCCCCAGCATTTT. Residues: CASAIGGVYSNQPQHF.

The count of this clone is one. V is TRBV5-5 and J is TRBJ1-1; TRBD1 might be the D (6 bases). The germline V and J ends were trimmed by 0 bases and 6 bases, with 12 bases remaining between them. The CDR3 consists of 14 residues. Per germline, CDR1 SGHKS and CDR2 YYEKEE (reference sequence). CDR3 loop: CASSLDRDSAEAFF. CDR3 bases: TGTGCCAGCAGCTTGGACAGGGATAGCGCTGAAGCTTTCTTT.

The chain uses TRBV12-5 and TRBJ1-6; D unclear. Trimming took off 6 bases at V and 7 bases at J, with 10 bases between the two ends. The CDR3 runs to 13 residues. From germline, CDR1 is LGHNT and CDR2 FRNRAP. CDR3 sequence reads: CASGTYLNSPLHF. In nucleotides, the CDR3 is TGTGCTAGTGGGACATACCTCAATTCACCCCTCCACTTT.

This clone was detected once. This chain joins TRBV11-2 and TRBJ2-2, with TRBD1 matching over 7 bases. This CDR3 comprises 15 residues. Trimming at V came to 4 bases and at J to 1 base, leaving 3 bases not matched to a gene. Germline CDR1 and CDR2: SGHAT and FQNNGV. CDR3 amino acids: CASSSQGQNTGELFF. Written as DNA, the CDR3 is TGTGCCAGCAGCTCACAGGGGCAGAACACCGGGGAGCTGTTTTTT.

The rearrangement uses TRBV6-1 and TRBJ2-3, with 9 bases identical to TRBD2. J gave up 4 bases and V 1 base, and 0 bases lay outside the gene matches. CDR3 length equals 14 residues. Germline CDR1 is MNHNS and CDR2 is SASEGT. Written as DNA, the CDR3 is TGTGCCAGCAGTGAAGTAGCGGGGGCAGATACGCAGTATTTT. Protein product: CASSEVAGADTQYF.

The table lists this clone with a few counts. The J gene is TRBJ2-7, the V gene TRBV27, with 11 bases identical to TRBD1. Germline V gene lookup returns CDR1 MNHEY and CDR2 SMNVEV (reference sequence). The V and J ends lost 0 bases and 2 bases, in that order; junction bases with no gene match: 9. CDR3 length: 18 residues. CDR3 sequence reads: CASSLSPLGQGVTYEQYF. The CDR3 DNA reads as TGTGCCAGCAGTTTATCCCCCCTGGGACAGGGGGTCACCTACGAGCAGTACTTC.

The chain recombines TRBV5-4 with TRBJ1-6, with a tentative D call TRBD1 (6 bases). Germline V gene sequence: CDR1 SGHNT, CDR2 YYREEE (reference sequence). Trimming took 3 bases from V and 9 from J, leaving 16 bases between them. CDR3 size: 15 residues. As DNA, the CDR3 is TGTGCCAGCAGCTCCGACAGGACCCTTAGTTCACCCCTCCACTTT. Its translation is CASSSDRTLSSPLHF. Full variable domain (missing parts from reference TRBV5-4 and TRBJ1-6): ETGVTQSPTHLIKTRGQQVTLRCSSQSGHNTVSWYQQALGQGPQFIFQYYREEENGRGNFPPRFSGLQFPNYSSELNVNALELDDSALYLCASSSDRTLSSPLHFGNGTRLTVT.

The CDR3 reads CASSLHGETQYF. In DNA form, the CDR3 reads TGTGCCAGCAGCTTACATGGCGAGACCCAGTACTTC. The chain carries TRBV7-8 and TRBJ2-5; D is unclear. Germline V lookup: CDR1 SGHVS, CDR2 FQNEAQ. This CDR3 spans 12 amino acids. The V end was cut by 2 bases, the J end by 5 bases, with 6 bases between.

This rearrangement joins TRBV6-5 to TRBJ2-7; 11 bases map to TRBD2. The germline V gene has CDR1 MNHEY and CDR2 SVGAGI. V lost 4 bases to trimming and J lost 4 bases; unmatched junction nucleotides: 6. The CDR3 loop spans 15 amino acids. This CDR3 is CASSSRSGGAYEQYF. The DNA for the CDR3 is TGTGCCAGCAGTTCCCGTAGCGGGGGGGCATACGAGCAGTACTTC.

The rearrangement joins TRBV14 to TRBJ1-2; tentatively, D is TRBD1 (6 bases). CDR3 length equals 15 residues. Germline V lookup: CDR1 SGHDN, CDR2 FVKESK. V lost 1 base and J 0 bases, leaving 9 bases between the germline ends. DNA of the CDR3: TGTGCCAGCAGCCAAGGGGGGACAACTAACTATGGCTACACCTTC. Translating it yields CASSQGGTTNYGYTF.

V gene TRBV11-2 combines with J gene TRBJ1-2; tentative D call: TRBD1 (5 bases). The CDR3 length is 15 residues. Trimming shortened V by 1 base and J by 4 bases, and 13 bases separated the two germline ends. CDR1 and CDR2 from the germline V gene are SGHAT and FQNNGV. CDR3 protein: CASSLVQGWGYGYTF. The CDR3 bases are TGTGCCAGCAGCTTAGTTCAGGGATGGGGCTATGGCTACACCTTC.

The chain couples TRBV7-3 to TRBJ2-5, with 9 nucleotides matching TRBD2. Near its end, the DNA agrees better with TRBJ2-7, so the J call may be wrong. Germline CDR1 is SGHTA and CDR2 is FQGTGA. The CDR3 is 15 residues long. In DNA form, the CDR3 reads TGTGCCAGCAGCTTGGCTAGCGGGGTCTCCTACGAGCAGTACTTC. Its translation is CASSLASGVSYEQYF.

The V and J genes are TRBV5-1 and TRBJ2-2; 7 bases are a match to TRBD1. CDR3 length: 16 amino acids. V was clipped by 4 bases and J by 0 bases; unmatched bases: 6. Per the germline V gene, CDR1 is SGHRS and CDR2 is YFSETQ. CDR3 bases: TGCGCCAGCAGCACCTCCGGGACAGCGAACACCGGGGAGCTGTTTTTT. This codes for CASSTSGTANTGELFF.

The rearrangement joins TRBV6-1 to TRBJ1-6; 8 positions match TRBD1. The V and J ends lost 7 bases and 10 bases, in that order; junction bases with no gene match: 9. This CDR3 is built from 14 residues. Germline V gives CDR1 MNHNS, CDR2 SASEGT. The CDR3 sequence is CASTRDRGLSPLHF. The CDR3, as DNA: TGTGCCAGCACTAGAGACAGGGGACTCTCACCCCTCCACTTT.

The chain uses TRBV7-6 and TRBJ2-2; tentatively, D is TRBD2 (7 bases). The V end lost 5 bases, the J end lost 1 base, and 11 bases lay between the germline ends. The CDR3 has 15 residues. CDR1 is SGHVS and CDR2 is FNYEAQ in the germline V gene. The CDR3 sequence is CASSPRGGNTGELFF. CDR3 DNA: TGTGCCAGCAGCCCTAGGGGGGGGAACACCGGGGAGCTGTTTTTT.

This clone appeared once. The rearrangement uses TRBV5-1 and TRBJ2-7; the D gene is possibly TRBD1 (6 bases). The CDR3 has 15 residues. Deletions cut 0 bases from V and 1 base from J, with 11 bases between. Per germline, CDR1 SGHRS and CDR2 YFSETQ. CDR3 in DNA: TGCGCCAGCAGCTTGGCCCCCACAGGGTCCTACGAGCAGTACTTC. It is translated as CASSLAPTGSYEQYF.

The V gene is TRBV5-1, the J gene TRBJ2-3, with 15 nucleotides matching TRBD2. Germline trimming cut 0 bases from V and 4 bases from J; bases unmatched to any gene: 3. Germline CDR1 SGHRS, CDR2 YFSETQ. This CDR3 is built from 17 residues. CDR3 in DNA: TGCGCCAGCAGCTTGGTGGGACTAGCGGGGGGCCCAGATACGCAGTATTTT. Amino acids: CASSLVGLAGGPDTQYF.

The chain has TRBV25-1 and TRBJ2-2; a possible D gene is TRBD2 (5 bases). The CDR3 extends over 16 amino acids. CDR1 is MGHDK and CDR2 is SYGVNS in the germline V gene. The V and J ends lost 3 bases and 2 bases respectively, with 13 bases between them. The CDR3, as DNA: TGTGCCAGCAGTGACTTTACCGGGAAAAACACCGGGGAGCTGTTTTTT. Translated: CASSDFTGKNTGELFF.

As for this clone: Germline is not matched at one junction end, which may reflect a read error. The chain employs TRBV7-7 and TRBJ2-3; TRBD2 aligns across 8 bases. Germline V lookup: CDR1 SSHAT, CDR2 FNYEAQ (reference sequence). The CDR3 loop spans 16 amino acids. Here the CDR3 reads CASSLGAGAPTDTQYF. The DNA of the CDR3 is TGTGCTAGCAGCTTGGGAGCGGGGGCGCCCACAGATACGCAGTATTTT.

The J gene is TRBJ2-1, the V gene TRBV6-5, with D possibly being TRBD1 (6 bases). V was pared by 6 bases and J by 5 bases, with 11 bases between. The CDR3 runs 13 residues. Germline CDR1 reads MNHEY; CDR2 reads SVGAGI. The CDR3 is CASRSTGDNEQFF. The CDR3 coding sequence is TGTGCCAGCAGGTCGACAGGAGACAATGAGCAGTTCTTC.